This paragraph reports one T cell receptor beta chain. V shed 2 bases and J shed 3 bases, with 5 bases lying between them. The CDR3 is 12 residues long. Per the germline V gene, CDR1 is MDHEN and CDR2 is SYDVKM. The sample is drawn from a study of cytotoxic CD8 clonotypes in ibrutinib-treated CLL. The data were produced by immunoSEQ multiplex PCR, yet TCRdb's version contains in-frame clones alone and is incomplete. The sample yields about 84,000 clones, just over 85% seen once. Sequencing used PBMCs, obtained before ibrutinib treatment. V gene TRBV28 combines with J gene TRBJ2-7; D is possibly TRBD2 (5 bases). This TCR derives from a human donor with chronic lymphocytic leukemia. CDR3: CASSLSGYEQYF. DNA for the CDR3: TGTGCCAGCAGTTTAAGCGGCTACGAGCAGTACTTC.